Presented here are 4 T cell receptor beta chains from one specimen sequenced in a study of blood T cell repertoires in COVID-19. The table came from immunoSEQ multiplex PCR; TCRdb's copy has only in-frame clones and leaves some out. The sample has 450,000 or so clones, around nine tenths seen once. The sequencing sample was made of peripheral blood. Receptor source: a man aged 18-30 years with COVID-19, enrolled during active disease.

The gene calls are TRBV5-1 and TRBJ2-7; perhaps TRBD2 as D (5 bases). The length of the CDR3 is 12 residues. The germline V gene has CDR1 SGHRS and CDR2 YFSETQ. The V end was cut by 0 bases, the J end by 6 bases, with 7 bases between. The CDR3 nucleotides read TGCGCCAGCAGCTTGGGAGGGCGCGAGCAGTACTTC. Protein: CASSLGGREQYF.

This chain links TRBV3-1 (or the pseudogene TRBV3-2) with TRBJ1-3; D may be TRBD1 (6 bases). The V gene's germline CDR1 is LGHDT and CDR2 YNNKEL (reference sequence). The ends were cut back, 3 bases at V and 1 base at J, with 10 bases in the middle. The CDR3 spans 15 residues. CDR3 sequence (DNA): TGTGCCAGCAGCCAGGCAGGGGCGTCTGGAAACACCATATATTTT. This codes for CASSQAGASGNTIYF.

V is TRBV4-1 and J is TRBJ2-7; D is unclear. The V and J ends lost 1 base and 1 base respectively, with 14 bases between them. Germline CDR1 MGHRA, CDR2 YSYEKL. This CDR3 has 16 residues. The CDR3 coding sequence is TGCGCCAGCAGCCAAGCCTCCTCCCACAGTTCCTACGAGCAGTACTTC. Residues: CASSQASSHSSYEQYF.

The sample holds one count of this clone. This sequence joins TRBV10-3 and TRBJ2-7; 11 bases align to TRBD2. Trimming cost V 2 bases and J 3 bases; bases outside gene matches: 0. Germline-derived CDR1 and CDR2 are ENHRY and SYGVKD. The CDR3 covers 14 residues. CDR3 DNA: TGTGCCATCAGTGAGGGGACTAGCGGCTACGAGCAGTACTTC. Translation: CAISEGTSGYEQYF.